This T cell receptor beta chain appears in the sequencing data of a study of blood T cell repertoires in COVID-19. This CDR3 has 14 amino acids. The germline V gene encodes CDR1 MNHEY and CDR2 SMNVEV (reference sequence). Trimming stripped 4 bases from V and 4 bases from J, with 12 bases between. Method: immunoSEQ multiplex PCR; TCRdb's copy keeps in-frame clones and lacks some. The sample lists 180,000 or so clones; 84% were seen once. Sequencing was carried out using peripheral blood. The TCR sequence derives from a woman in her 70s with COVID-19, enrolled during active disease. The chain uses TRBV27 and TRBJ2-3; D is undetermined. The DNA for the CDR3 is TGTGCCAGCAGTTCCCTCTATGCGCCAGATACGCAGTATTTT. Protein product: CASSSLYAPDTQYF.